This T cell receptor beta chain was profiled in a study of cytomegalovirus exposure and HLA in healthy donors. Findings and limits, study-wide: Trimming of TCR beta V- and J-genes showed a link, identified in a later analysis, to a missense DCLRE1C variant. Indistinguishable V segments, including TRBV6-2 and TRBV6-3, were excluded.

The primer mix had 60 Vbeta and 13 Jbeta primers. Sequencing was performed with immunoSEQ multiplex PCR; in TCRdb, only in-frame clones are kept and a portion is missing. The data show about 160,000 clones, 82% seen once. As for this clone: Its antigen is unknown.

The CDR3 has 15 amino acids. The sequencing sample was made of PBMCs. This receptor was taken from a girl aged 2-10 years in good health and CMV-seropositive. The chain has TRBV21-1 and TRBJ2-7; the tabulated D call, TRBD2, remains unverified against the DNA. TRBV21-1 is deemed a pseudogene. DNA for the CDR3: TGTGCCAGCAGACCTAGCGGGATAACCGCCTACGAGCAGTACTTC. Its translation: CASRPSGITAYEQYF.